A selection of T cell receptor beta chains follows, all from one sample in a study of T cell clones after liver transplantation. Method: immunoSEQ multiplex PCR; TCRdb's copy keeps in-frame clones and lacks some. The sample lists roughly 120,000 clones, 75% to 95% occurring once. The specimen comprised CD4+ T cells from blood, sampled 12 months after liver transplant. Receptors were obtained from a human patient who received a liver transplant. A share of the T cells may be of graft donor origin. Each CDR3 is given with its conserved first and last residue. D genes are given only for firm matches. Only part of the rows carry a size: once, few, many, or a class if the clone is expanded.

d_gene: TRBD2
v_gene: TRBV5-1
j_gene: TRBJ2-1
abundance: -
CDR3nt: TGCGCCAGCAGCTTTTTAGCGGGAGCGGGCTACAATGAGCAGTTCTTC
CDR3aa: CASSFLAGAGYNEQFF

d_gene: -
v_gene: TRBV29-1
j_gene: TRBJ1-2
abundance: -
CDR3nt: TGCAGCGGCTTACAGGGAACTAACTATGGCTACACCTTC
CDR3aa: CSGLQGTNYGYTF

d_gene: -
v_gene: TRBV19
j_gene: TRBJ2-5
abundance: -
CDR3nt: TGTGCCAGTAGTATAGTTGGAATTCAAGAGACCCAGTACTTC
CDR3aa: CASSIVGIQETQYF

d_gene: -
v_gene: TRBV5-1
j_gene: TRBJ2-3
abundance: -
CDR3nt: TGCGCCAGCAGCTTGGGGAGTGGGGCAGATACGCAGTATTTT
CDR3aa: CASSLGSGADTQYF

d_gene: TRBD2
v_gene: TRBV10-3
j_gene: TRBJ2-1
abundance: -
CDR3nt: TGTGCCATCAGTGTAAAAACCGGGACTAGCGGGGGCTACAATGAGCAGTTCTTC
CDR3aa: CAISVKTGTSGGYNEQFF

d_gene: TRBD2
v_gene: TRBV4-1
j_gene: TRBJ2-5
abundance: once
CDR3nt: TGCGCCAGCAGCCAAGCCAGCGGGAGTGTTGAGACCCAGTACTTC
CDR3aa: CASSQASGSVETQYF

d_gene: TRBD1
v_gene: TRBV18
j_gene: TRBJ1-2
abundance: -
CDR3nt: TGTGCCAGCTCAGAGGGACAGGTCTATGGCTACACCTTC
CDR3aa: CASSEGQVYGYTF

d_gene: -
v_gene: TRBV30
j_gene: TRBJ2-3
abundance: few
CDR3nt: TGTGCCTGCACCCGGGAGATGGATACGCAGTATTTT
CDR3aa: CACTREMDTQYF

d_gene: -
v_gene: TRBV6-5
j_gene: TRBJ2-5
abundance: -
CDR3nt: TGTGCCAGCAGTTACACGGGTGGCGCGTTGGACGAGACCCAGTACTTC
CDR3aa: CASSYTGGALDETQYF

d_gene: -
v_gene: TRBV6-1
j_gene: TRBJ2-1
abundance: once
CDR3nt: TGTGCCAGCAGTGAAGCTTGGAGGGCTGAGCAGTTCTTC
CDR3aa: CASSEAWRAEQFF

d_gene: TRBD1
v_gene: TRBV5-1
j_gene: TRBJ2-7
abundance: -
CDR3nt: TGCGCCAGCAGCATACAGGGGCCCTCCTACGAGCAGTACTTC
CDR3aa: CASSIQGPSYEQYF

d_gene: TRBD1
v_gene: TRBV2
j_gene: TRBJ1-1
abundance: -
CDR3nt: TGTGCCAGCAGTGGCAGGGGGAGTCTCTTCCCCGAAGCTTTCTTT
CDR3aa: CASSGRGSLFPEAFF

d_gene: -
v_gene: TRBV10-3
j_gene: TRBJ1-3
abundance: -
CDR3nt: TGTGCCATCAGTGAAGTCAACGGAAACACCATATATTTT
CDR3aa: CAISEVNGNTIYF

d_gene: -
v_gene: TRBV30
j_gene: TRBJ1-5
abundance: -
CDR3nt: TGTGCCTGGAGCGGGACTGCCTTCAATCAGCCCCAGCATTTT
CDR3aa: CAWSGTAFNQPQHF

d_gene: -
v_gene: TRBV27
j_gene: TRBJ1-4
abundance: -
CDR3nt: TGTGCCAGCAGTTTGGCAACTAATGAAAAACTGTTTTTT
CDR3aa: CASSLATNEKLFF

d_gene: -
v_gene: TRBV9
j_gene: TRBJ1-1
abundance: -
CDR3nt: TGTGCCAGCAGCGTATCCACAGGGAACACTGAAGCTTTCTTT
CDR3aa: CASSVSTGNTEAFF

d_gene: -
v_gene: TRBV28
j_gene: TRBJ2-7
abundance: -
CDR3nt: TGTGCCAGCGGGGAATCCTACGAGCAGTACTTC
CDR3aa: CASGESYEQYF

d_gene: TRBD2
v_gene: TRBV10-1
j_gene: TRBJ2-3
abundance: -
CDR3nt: TGCGCCAGCAAACAACTAGCGGTGGGGTCGGATACGCAGTATTTT
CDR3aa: CASKQLAVGSDTQYF

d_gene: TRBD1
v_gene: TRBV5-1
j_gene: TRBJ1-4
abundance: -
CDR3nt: TGCGCCAGCAGGGAGGACAGGGTTGGCGAAAAACTGTTTTTT
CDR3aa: CASREDRVGEKLFF

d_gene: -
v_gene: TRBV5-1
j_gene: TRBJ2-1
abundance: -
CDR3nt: TGCGCCAGCAGCTTAGAAGGATCCTACAATGAGCAGTTCTTC
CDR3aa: CASSLEGSYNEQFF

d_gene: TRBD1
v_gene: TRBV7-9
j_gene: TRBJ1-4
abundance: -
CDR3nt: TGTGCCAGCAGCTTAGCGACAGGGGGCCGAGAAAAACTGTTTTTT
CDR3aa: CASSLATGGREKLFF

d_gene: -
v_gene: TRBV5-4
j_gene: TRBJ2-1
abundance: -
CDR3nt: TGTGCCAGCAGCGATACCCGAGGCTCCTACAATGAGCAGTTCTTC
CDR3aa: CASSDTRGSYNEQFF

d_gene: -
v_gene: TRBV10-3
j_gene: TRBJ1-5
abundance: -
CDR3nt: TGTGCCATCAGTGGCAGGGTCGATCAGCCCCAGCATTTT
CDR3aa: CAISGRVDQPQHF

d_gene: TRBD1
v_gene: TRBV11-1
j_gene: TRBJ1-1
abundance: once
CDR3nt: TGTGCCAGCAGCTTAAAAGGGACAGGGGGATACGCGGCTGAAGCTTTCTTT
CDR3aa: CASSLKGTGGYAAEAFF

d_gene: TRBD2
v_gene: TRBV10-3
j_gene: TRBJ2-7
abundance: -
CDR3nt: TGTGCCATCAGCCCGACTAGCGGGAGGGCCTACGAGCAGTACTTC
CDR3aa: CAISPTSGRAYEQYF

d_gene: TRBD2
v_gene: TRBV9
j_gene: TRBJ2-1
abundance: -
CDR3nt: TGTGCCAGCAGCGCCCTTACTAGCGGGCGTATCAATGAGCAGTTCTTC
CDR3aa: CASSALTSGRINEQFF

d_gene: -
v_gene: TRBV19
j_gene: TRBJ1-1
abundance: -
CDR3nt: TGTGCCAGTAGTATAGGCTGGACTGAAGCTTTCTTT
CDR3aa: CASSIGWTEAFF

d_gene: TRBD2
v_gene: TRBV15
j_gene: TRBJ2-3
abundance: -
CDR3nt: TGTGCCACCAGCAGAGTCAGCGGGAGGATCCACACAGATACGCAGTATTTT
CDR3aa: CATSRVSGRIHTDTQYF

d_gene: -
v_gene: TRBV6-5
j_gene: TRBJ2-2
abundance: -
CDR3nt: TGTGCCAGCAGGGGGGTGGTCGGGGAGCTGTTTTTT
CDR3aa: CASRGVVGELFF

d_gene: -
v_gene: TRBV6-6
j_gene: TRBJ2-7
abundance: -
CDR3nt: TGTGCCAGCAGTTATATCCCCCAATACGAGCAGTACTTC
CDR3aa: CASSYIPQYEQYF

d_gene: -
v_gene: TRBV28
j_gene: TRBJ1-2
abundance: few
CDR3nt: TGTGCCAGCAGTCGACAGAACTATGGCTACACCTTC
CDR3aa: CASSRQNYGYTF

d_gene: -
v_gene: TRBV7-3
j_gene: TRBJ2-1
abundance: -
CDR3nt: TGTGCCAGCAGTGAGAGACCCTCCTACAATGAGCAGTTCTTC
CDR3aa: CASSERPSYNEQFF

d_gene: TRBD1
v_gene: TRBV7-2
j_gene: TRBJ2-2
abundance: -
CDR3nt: TGTGCCAGCAGCACGACAGGGCGGACCGGGGAGCTGTTTTTT
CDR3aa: CASSTTGRTGELFF

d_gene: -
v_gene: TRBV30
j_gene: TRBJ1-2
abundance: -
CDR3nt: TGTGCCTGGACGCGATCGGGGAACTATGGCTACACCTTC
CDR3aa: CAWTRSGNYGYTF

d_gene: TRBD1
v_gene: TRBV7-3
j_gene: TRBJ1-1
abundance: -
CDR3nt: TGTGCCAGCAGCTTAGGGACAGGGGTCGCTGAAGCTTTCTTT
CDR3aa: CASSLGTGVAEAFF

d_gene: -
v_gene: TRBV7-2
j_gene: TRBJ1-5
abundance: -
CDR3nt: TGTGCCAGCAGCTTAGCGCTTGGCAGGGGAGGTCAGCCCCAGCATTTT
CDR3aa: CASSLALGRGGQPQHF

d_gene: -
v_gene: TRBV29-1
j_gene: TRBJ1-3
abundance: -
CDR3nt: TGCAGCGCCCAACAGGGACTATCTGGAAACACCATATATTTT
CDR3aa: CSAQQGLSGNTIYF

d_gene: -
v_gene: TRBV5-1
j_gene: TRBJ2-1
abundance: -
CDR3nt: TGCGCCAGCAGCCCCCAGGGGGGACAGACTAACAATGAGCAGTTCTTC
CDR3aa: CASSPQGGQTNNEQFF

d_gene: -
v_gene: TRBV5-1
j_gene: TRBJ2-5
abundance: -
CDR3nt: TGCGCCAGCTCCCCCTCGGGGCAAGAGACCCAGTACTTC
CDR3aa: CASSPSGQETQYF

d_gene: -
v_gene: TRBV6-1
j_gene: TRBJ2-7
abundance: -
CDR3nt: TGTGCCAGCAGTGAAGCGGGGGAACCCTACGAGCAGTACTTC
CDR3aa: CASSEAGEPYEQYF

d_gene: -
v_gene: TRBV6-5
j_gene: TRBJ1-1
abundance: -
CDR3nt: TGTGCCAGCAGGGGGGTGGGAACTGAAGCTTTCTTT
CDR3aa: CASRGVGTEAFF

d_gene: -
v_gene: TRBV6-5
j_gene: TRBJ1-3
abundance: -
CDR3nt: TGTGCCAGCACGGCCCGGTTCTCTGGAAACACCATATATTTT
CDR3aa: CASTARFSGNTIYF

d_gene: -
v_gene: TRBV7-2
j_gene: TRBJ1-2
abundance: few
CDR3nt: TGTGCCAGCAGCTTAGCGGGGCAGGGTGATAATGGCTACACCTTC
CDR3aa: CASSLAGQGDNGYTF

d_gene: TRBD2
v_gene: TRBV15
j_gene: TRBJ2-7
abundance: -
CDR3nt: TGTGCCACCGGGCGGGGGACCTACGAGCAGTACTTC
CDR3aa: CATGRGTYEQYF

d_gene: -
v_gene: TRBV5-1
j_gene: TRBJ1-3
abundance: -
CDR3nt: TGCGCCAGCAGCTTGGCCAGAGGAGGGTCTGGAAACACCATATATTTT
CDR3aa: CASSLARGGSGNTIYF

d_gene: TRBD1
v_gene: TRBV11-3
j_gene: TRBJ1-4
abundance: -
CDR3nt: TGTGCCAGCAGCCCCGGGACAGCAAGAGAAAAACTGTTTTTT
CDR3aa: CASSPGTAREKLFF

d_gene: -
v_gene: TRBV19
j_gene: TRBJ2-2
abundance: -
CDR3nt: TGTGCCAGTAGTATCAACAGGGAGGGTACCGGGGAGCTGTTTTTT
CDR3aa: CASSINREGTGELFF

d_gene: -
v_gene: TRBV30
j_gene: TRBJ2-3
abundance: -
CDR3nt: TGTGCCTGGACCCCCTCCGGGATCACCCAAGATACGCAGTATTTT
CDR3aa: CAWTPSGITQDTQYF

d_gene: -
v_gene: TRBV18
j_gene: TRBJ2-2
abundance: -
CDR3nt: TGTGCCAGCTCACCGGGAGGCCTCGACACCGGGGAGCTGTTTTTT
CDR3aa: CASSPGGLDTGELFF

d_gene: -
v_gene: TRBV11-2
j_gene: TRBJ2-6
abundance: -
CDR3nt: TGTGCCAGCGGCGTTGGGTCTGGGGCCAACGTCCTGACTTTC
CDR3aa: CASGVGSGANVLTF

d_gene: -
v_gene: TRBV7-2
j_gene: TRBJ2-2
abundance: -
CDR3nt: TGTGCCAGCAGCCCTCTAGGAGCGAGGAGCGGGGAGCTGTTTTTT
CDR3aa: CASSPLGARSGELFF

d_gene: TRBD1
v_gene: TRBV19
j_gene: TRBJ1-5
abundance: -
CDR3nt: TGTGCCAGTATACGGACAGGGCCCAATCAGCCCCAGCATTTT
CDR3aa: CASIRTGPNQPQHF

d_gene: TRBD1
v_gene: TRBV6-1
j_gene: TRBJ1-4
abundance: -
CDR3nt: TGTGCCAGCAGATCCGGACAGGGACGTGAAAAACTGTTTTTT
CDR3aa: CASRSGQGREKLFF

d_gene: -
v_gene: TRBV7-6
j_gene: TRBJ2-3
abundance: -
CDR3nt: TGTGCCAGCAGCTTTACAGGGACAGATACGCAGTATTTT
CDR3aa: CASSFTGTDTQYF